These 16 T cell receptor beta chains were all obtained from the same sample, sequenced in a study of blood T cell repertoires in COVID-19. Sequencing used immunoSEQ multiplex PCR; TCRdb keeps in-frame clones, though not all of them. The data hold roughly 120,000 clones, with roughly 82% observed a single time. Specimen: peripheral blood. The receptors originated from a human donor in a cohort sampled during active COVID-19.

The chain couples TRBV5-1 to TRBJ2-1, with 8 bases identical to TRBD1. The CDR3 covers 16 residues. The trim removed 3 bases at V and 0 bases at J, leaving 5 bases unmatched. Germline-derived CDR1 and CDR2 are SGHRS and YFSETQ. CDR3 region: CASSSGTGLSYNEQFF. In nucleotides, the CDR3 is TGCGCCAGCAGCTCCGGGACAGGCCTCTCCTACAATGAGCAGTTCTTC.

V is TRBV18 and J is TRBJ2-1; TRBD1 matches 12 bases. V lost 0 bases and J lost 8; bases outside the gene matches: 8. The CDR3 loop spans 17 amino acids. CDR1 is KGHSH, CDR2 LQKENI, per germline. Here the CDR3 reads CASSPPAGQGAQDEQFF. Written as DNA, the CDR3 is TGTGCCAGCTCACCACCAGCGGGACAGGGGGCTCAGGATGAGCAGTTCTTC.

The gene calls are TRBV7-2 and TRBJ2-2; 8 bases are shared with TRBD1. Germline CDR1 reads SGHTA; CDR2 reads FQGNSA. V was clipped by 5 bases and J by 9 bases; unmatched bases: 11. The CDR3 sequence is 15 residues long. CDR3 in amino acids: CASSISQGEHRELFF. In DNA, the CDR3 is TGTGCCAGCAGCATATCACAGGGGGAACACCGGGAGCTGTTTTTT.

This clone was seen once. The chain carries TRBV28 and TRBJ2-3, with 7 bases lining up with TRBD2. Losses at the gene ends were 7 bases for V and 2 bases for J; bases not matched to a gene: 9. Germline V gene data show CDR1 as MDHEN and CDR2 as SYDVKM. This CDR3 is 15 amino acids long. The CDR3 DNA reads as TGTGCCAGCACCACGCCGGGACTACACACAGATACGCAGTATTTT. Its translation: CASTTPGLHTDTQYF.

The chain employs TRBV7-8 and TRBJ1-4, with a weak D call TRBD1 (6 bases). V lost 2 bases and J lost 4, with 11 bases in between. CDR3 length equals 15 residues. Per the germline V gene, CDR1 is SGHVS and CDR2 is FQNEAQ. This CDR3 reads CASSLSGQVNEKLFF. CDR3 nucleotide sequence: TGTGCCAGCAGCTTATCGGGACAAGTTAATGAAAAACTGTTTTTT. Complete variable domain (other parts from reference TRBV7-8 and TRBJ1-4): GAGVSQSPRYKVAKRGQDVALRCDPISGHVSLFWYQQALGQGPEFLTYFQNEAQLDKSGLPSDRFFAERPEGSVSTLKIQRTQQEDSAVYLCASSLSGQVNEKLFFGSGTQLSVL.

This clone showed up just once. This sequence joins TRBV5-6 and TRBJ1-2, with a weak D call TRBD1 (6 bases). Germline assignment: CDR1 SGHDT and CDR2 YYEEEE. V was clipped by 6 bases and J by 4 bases, with 16 bases between them. CDR3 length equals 14 residues. The chain's CDR3 is CASIRRTGPYGYTF. DNA for the CDR3: TGTGCCAGCATCCGCCGAACAGGGCCCTATGGCTACACCTTC.

This clone was observed a few times. V is TRBV10-3 and J is TRBJ1-5, with 8 bases that match TRBD1. Unmatched junction bases numbered 5, after V lost 3 bases and J lost 7 bases. Germline lookup yields CDR1 ENHRY and CDR2 SYGVKD. The CDR3 is 14 amino acids. The CDR3 DNA sequence: TGTGCCATCAGTGATAGGACAGGGAGACAGCCCCAGCATTTT. This encodes CAISDRTGRQPQHF.

The chain combines TRBV27 with TRBJ1-5; the match to TRBD1 covers 7 bases. The germline gives CDR1 MNHEY, CDR2 SMNVEV (reference sequence). Germline trimming cut 2 bases from V and 0 bases from J; bases unmatched to any gene: 10. The CDR3 has 18 amino acids. CDR3 bases: TGTGCCAGCAGTTTACGAGGGGGCGGCTTTTATAGCAATCAGCCCCAGCATTTT. Translation gives CASSLRGGGFYSNQPQHF.

This rearrangement joins TRBV19 to TRBJ2-3; D is uncertain. The CDR3 has 15 residues. V was cut by 7 bases and J by 1 base, with 15 bases left in between. Looked up from germline, CDR1 is LNHDA and CDR2 is SQIVND (reference sequence). CDR3 coding DNA: TGTGCCAGTACTTCAGACAACTTGGGCACAGATACGCAGTATTTT. Its translation is CASTSDNLGTDTQYF.

This chain uses TRBV5-1 with TRBJ1-1, with 11 bases lining up with TRBD1. This CDR3 contains 15 residues. Germline CDR1 and CDR2: SGHRS and YFSETQ. V lost 1 base and J lost 5; bases outside the gene matches: 4. The CDR3 loop is CASSLRGQGVTEAFF. CDR3 sequence (DNA): TGCGCCAGCAGCTTGCGGGGACAGGGGGTGACTGAAGCTTTCTTT.

The DNA for the CDR3 is TGTGCCAGCAGCCAAGTCAGGGCAACTAATGAAAAACTGTTTTTT. It codes for CASSQVRATNEKLFF. The V gene is TRBV3-1 (or the pseudogene TRBV3-2), the J gene TRBJ1-4, with a tentative D call TRBD1 (5 bases). V dropped 1 base and J dropped 0 bases, with 6 bases sitting between them. Germline V gene data show CDR1 as LGHDT and CDR2 as YNNKEL (reference sequence). There are 15 residues in the CDR3.

The chain employs TRBV7-9 and TRBJ2-1; 10 nucleotides match TRBD2. The germline CDR1 and CDR2 sequences are SEHNR and FQNEAQ (reference sequence). The CDR3 loop spans 15 amino acids. Losses at the gene ends were 5 bases for V and 8 bases for J; bases not matched to a gene: 9. DNA for the CDR3: TGTGCCAGCAGCCGGACTAGCGGACAATGGGATGAGCAGTTCTTC. As protein: CASSRTSGQWDEQFF.

The chain joins TRBV18 to TRBJ2-3, with D possibly TRBD1 on 6 matching bases. The CDR3 loop spans 14 amino acids. Germline loops: CDR1 KGHSH, CDR2 LQKENI. Trimming removed 4 bases from V and 2 bases from J, with 10 bases in between. The CDR3 nucleotides read TGTGCCAGCTCACGGACAGCGGTCACAGATACGCAGTATTTT. Translation: CASSRTAVTDTQYF.

The table lists this clone with a few counts. The V gene is TRBV5-1, the J gene TRBJ2-4, with a weak D call TRBD1 (5 bases). V shed 4 bases and J shed 3 bases, with 14 bases lying between them. From germline, CDR1 is SGHRS and CDR2 YFSETQ. The CDR3 totals 15 residues. In DNA form, the CDR3 reads TGCGCCAGCAGCCGACAGCAGGGTGGCAAAAACATTCAGTACTTC. Translation gives CASSRQQGGKNIQYF.

This clone was found a few times. V is TRBV4-3 and J is TRBJ2-1; TRBD2 might be the D (7 bases). CDR3 size: 15 residues. V was pared by 0 bases and J by 9 bases, with 15 bases between. The germline CDR1 and CDR2 sequences are LGHNA and YSLEER. The CDR3 sequence: CASSQDMGRGSEQFF. CDR3 DNA sequence: TGCGCCAGCAGCCAAGATATGGGGAGGGGGTCTGAGCAGTTCTTC.

The CDR3 bases are TGTGCCAGCAGCCAATCGGGGGGATTTCAGTTCTTC. It encodes CASSQSGGFQFF. The chain is built from TRBV16 and TRBJ2-1; weak D call: TRBD2 (6 bases). Trimming pared 0 bases from V and 13 bases from J, leaving 10 bases between. The CDR3 is 12 residues long. Per the germline V gene, CDR1 is KGHSY and CDR2 is FQNENV.